This TCR beta chain was identified in a study of T-cell reconstitution after alpha-beta-depleted transplantation in children. The study's findings and limits: When one year had passed after transplant, most T-cell counts and diversity came from newly produced T cells.

On this clonotype itself: Its antigen is still unknown.

Unique molecular identifiers were incorporated into the prepared TCRbeta library. TCRdb re-called the PCR reads with MiXCR, one entry per CDR3 protein. Of about 440,000 distinct CDR3 sequences in the sample, around 46% were seen once. The CDR3 sequence is 13 residues long. The junction had 0 bases not matched to a gene; V was cut back by 6 bases and J by 1 base. Looked up from germline, CDR1 is ENHRY and CDR2 is SYGVKD. The sequence came from a girl under 10 years old with aplastic anemia, due to receive a stem cell transplant. Sequenced material: PBMCs, taken before TCRalphabeta/CD19-depleted stem cell transplant. The chain employs TRBV10-3 and TRBJ2-5; TRBD2 matches 9 bases. CDR3 protein: CAIRGLAQETQYF. DNA for the CDR3: TGTGCCATCAGGGGACTAGCCCAAGAGACCCAGTACTTC.